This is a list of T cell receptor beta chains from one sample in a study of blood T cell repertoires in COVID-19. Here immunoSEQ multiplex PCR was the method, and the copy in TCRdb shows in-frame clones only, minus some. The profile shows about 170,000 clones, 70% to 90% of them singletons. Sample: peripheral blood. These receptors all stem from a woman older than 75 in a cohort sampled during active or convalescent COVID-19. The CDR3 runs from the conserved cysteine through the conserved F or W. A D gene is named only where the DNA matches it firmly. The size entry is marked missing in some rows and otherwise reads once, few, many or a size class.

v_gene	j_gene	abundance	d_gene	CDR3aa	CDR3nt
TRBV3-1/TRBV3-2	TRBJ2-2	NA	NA	CASSHFRANTGELFF	TGTGCCAGCAGCCACTTTCGTGCGAACACCGGGGAGCTGTTTTTT
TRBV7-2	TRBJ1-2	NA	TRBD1	CASSFGRQGNGYTF	TGTGCCAGCAGCTTCGGTCGACAGGGGAATGGCTACACCTTC
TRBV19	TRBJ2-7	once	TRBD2	CASSMGSGTSASEQYF	TGTGCCAGTAGTATGGGGTCCGGGACTAGCGCCTCCGAGCAGTACTTC
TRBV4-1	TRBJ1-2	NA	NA	CASSQVRDTLRGYTF	TGCGCCAGCAGCCAAGTTAGGGACACGTTACGGGGCTACACCTTC
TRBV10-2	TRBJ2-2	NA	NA	CASTQGPFTGELFF	TGCGCCAGCACGCAGGGGCCCTTCACCGGGGAGCTGTTTTTT
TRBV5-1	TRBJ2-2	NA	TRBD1	CASSLATGVGELFF	TGCGCCAGCAGCTTGGCAACAGGGGTCGGGGAGCTGTTTTTT
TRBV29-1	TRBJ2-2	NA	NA	CSVEARVTGELFF	TGCAGCGTTGAGGCCAGGGTCACCGGGGAGCTGTTTTTT
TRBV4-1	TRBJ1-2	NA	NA	CASSQEYRAIGANYGYTF	TGCGCCAGCAGCCAAGAGTATAGGGCCATCGGGGCTAACTATGGCTACACCTTC
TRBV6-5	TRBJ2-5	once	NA	CASSSTGEKETQYF	TGTGCCAGCAGTTCGACAGGAGAGAAAGAGACCCAGTACTTC
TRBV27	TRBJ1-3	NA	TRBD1	CASSFNGQGGNTIYF	TGTGCCAGCAGTTTCAACGGACAGGGAGGAAACACCATATATTTT
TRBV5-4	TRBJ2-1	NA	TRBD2	CASSLGLAGGPPGEQFF	TGTGCCAGCAGCTTGGGACTAGCGGGAGGACCTCCAGGGGAGCAGTTCTTC
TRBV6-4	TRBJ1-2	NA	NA	CASSDVPGYGYTF	TGTGCCAGCAGTGACGTGCCCGGCTATGGCTACACCTTC
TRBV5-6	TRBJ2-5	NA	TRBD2	CASSSQPTGLVGETQYF	TGTGCCAGCAGCTCCCAACCTACTGGACTAGTAGGAGAGACCCAGTACTTC
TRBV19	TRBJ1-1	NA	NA	CASSIPQGNTEAFF	TGTGCCAGTAGTATTCCCCAGGGGAACACTGAAGCTTTCTTT
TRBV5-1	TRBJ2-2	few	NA	CASSLETVANTGELFF	TGCGCCAGCAGCTTGGAGACAGTCGCGAACACCGGGGAGCTGTTTTTT
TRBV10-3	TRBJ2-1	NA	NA	CAISEGHEQFF	TGTGCCATCAGTGAGGGCCATGAGCAGTTCTTC
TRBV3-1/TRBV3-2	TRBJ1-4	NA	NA	CASSPGNRASNEKLFF	TGTGCCAGCAGCCCCGGAAACAGGGCTAGTAATGAAAAACTGTTTTTT
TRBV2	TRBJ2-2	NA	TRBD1	CASWDRENTGELFF	TGTGCCAGTTGGGACAGGGAAAACACCGGGGAGCTGTTTTTT
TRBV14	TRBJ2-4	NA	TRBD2	CASSPSAWTSGRALAKNIQYF	TGTGCCAGCAGCCCGAGCGCTTGGACTAGCGGGAGGGCCTTGGCCAAAAACATTCAGTACTTC
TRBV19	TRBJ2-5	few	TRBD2	CASSGEGLAGVGETQYF	TGTGCCAGTAGCGGAGAGGGACTAGCGGGAGTTGGGGAGACCCAGTACTTC
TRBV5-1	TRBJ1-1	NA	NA	CASSLGRVGDTEAFF	TGCGCCAGCAGCCTGGGGAGGGTAGGAGACACTGAAGCTTTCTTT
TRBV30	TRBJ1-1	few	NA	CAWSQKGPGRWTEAFF	TGTGCCTGGAGTCAAAAGGGGCCAGGGCGGTGGACTGAAGCTTTCTTT
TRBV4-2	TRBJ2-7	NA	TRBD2	CASSPRTSTTDEQYF	TGTGCCAGCAGTCCCCGGACTAGTACAACGGACGAGCAGTACTTC
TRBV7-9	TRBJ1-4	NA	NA	CASSLYSTDPPEKLFF	TGTGCCAGCAGCTTATATTCGACAGACCCACCCGAAAAACTGTTTTTT
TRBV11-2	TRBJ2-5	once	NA	CASSPSGRRETQYF	TGTGCCAGCAGCCCTAGTGGGAGAAGGGAGACCCAGTACTTC
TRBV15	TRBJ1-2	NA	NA	CATSTYRNYGYTF	TGTGCCACCAGCACCTATCGAAACTATGGCTACACCTTC
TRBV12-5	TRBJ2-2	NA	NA	CASGLVLLSGELFF	TGTGCTAGTGGTTTGGTACTGCTATCCGGGGAGCTGTTTTTT